A selection of T cell receptor beta chains follows, all from one sample in a study of cytomegalovirus exposure and HLA in healthy donors. Clones were sequenced by immunoSEQ multiplex PCR, and TCRdb holds only the in-frame ones, with some missing. The sample contains 150,000 to 200,000 clones, roughly 79% of which appear only once. The sample comprised PBMCs. The origin of the receptors is a man aged 50-60 years in good health and CMV-seropositive. CDR3s include the opening cysteine and the closing phenylalanine or tryptophan.

J gene: TRBJ1-5
V gene: TRBV19
CDR3 protein: CASSISRGRTQPQHF

J gene: TRBJ2-7
V gene: TRBV5-1
CDR3 protein: CASSSSGTGVEQYF

J gene: TRBJ1-4
V gene: TRBV9
CDR3 protein: CASSAGLSGEKLFF

J gene: TRBJ1-1
V gene: TRBV7-6
CDR3 protein: CASSRNQDRDAEAFF

J gene: TRBJ1-1
V gene: TRBV6-1
CDR3 protein: CASSDLGGNTEAFF

J gene: TRBJ1-2
V gene: TRBV2
CDR3 protein: CASSESVRAQGYTF

J gene: TRBJ2-5
V gene: TRBV18
CDR3 protein: CASSPGTGQETQYF

J gene: TRBJ1-2
V gene: TRBV6-1
CDR3 protein: CASSEAGGMGYGYTF

J gene: TRBJ2-2
V gene: TRBV6-5
CDR3 protein: CASSWDRANTGELFF

J gene: TRBJ1-1
V gene: TRBV4-3
CDR3 protein: CASSQADGFRAFF

J gene: TRBJ2-5
V gene: TRBV28
CDR3 protein: CASSPQAGGSETQYF

J gene: TRBJ2-3
V gene: TRBV7-2
CDR3 protein: CASSSIGGATDTQYF

J gene: TRBJ1-2
V gene: TRBV5-8
CDR3 protein: CASNRDRGSPYGYTF

J gene: TRBJ1-5
V gene: TRBV6-1
CDR3 protein: CASRRTGLGPQHF

J gene: TRBJ2-1
V gene: TRBV5-6
CDR3 protein: CASSLWARTYSYNEQFF

J gene: TRBJ1-2
V gene: TRBV6-5
CDR3 protein: CASSYVDSDGYTF